These T cell receptor beta chains were read from a single sample in a study of shared T cell receptors in the human thymus. Profiled with immunoSEQ multiplex PCR; TCRdb holds only in-frame clones, not every one. The sample includes hundreds of thousands of clones, more than 75% of them seen just once. These same data were also listed under a study on human thymus T cells.

The sample consisted of thymocytes. These receptors originate from a boy under three years old with a congenital heart defect. Each CDR3 is given with its conserved first and last residue. The order of the fields is D gene, clone size, J gene, V gene, CDR3 protein, CDR3 DNA. The D gene is left open where the match is weak. Not all rows give a size; the values are once, few, many and, for expanded clones, a class.

TRBD1	once	TRBJ1-5	TRBV6-4	CASSDGTGEGNQPQHF	TGTGCCAGCAGTGATGGGACAGGGGAAGGCAATCAGCCCCAGCATTTT
-	-	TRBJ1-2	TRBV25-1	CASSGRANYGYTF	TGTGCCAGCAGTGGAAGAGCTAACTATGGCTACACCTTC
TRBD1	-	TRBJ2-1	TRBV10-2	CASSESHRDRGRSHEQFF	TGCGCCAGCAGTGAGTCCCACCGGGACAGGGGGCGCAGCCATGAGCAGTTCTTC
TRBD2	-	TRBJ2-3	TRBV9	CASSVIAGSTDTQYF	TGTGCCAGCAGCGTAATAGCGGGGAGCACAGATACGCAGTATTTT
TRBD2	-	TRBJ2-3	TRBV4-3	CASSQDLAGGLDTQYF	TGCGCCAGCAGCCAAGATCTAGCGGGGGGGCTGGATACGCAGTATTTT
TRBD2	-	TRBJ2-1	TRBV2	CASPQGLAGDDPYNEQFF	TGTGCCAGCCCCCAGGGGCTAGCGGGAGACGATCCCTACAATGAGCAGTTCTTC
TRBD1	-	TRBJ2-6	TRBV6-5	CASSYKDREGANVLTF	TGTGCCAGCAGTTATAAAGACAGGGAGGGGGCCAACGTCCTGACTTTC
TRBD1	-	TRBJ2-2	TRBV27	CASSQEGRTGNTGELFF	TGTGCCAGCAGCCAAGAAGGCAGGACAGGTAACACCGGGGAGCTGTTTTTT
TRBD1	few	TRBJ1-2	TRBV28	CASRRTIDRASGYTF	TGTGCCAGCAGGCGAACAATAGACAGGGCAAGTGGCTACACCTTC
-	once	TRBJ2-7	TRBV7-2	CASSQLYSEQYF	TGTGCCAGCAGCCAACTTTATAGCGAGCAGTACTTC
-	-	TRBJ2-7	TRBV14	CASSSDGVYEQYF	TGTGCCAGCAGCAGCGACGGGGTCTACGAGCAGTACTTC
-	-	TRBJ2-1	TRBV25-1	CASARGFGYNEQFF	TGTGCCAGTGCAAGGGGTTTTGGGTACAATGAGCAGTTCTTC
TRBD2	-	TRBJ2-4	TRBV5-4	CASSLREGAKNIQYF	TGTGCCAGCAGCTTACGGGAGGGAGCCAAAAACATTCAGTACTTC
-	-	TRBJ2-1	TRBV19	CASSLLRSNNDEQFF	TGTGCCAGTAGTCTCCTCAGGTCCAACAACGATGAGCAGTTCTTC
TRBD1	-	TRBJ2-7	TRBV11-2	CASSWVEKTGAYEQYF	TGTGCCAGCAGCTGGGTAGAGAAGACAGGGGCCTACGAGCAGTACTTC
-	-	TRBJ1-5	TRBV9	CASRKGEGRKNQPQHF	TGTGCCAGCAGAAAAGGGGAGGGACGGAAAAATCAGCCCCAGCATTTT
TRBD2	-	TRBJ2-4	TRBV14	CASSQPREDIQYF	TGTGCCAGCAGCCAGCCACGGGAGGACATTCAGTACTTC
-	-	TRBJ2-3	TRBV27	CASSFGQGIVTDTQYF	TGTGCCAGCAGTTTCGGGCAGGGAATAGTCACAGATACGCAGTATTTT
-	-	TRBJ1-2	TRBV11-3	CASSLDGEGYTF	TGTGCCAGCAGCTTAGATGGAGAGGGCTACACCTTC
TRBD1	-	TRBJ2-7	TRBV9	CASSPQGAVGYEQYF	TGTGCCAGCAGCCCACAGGGGGCGGTGGGCTACGAGCAGTACTTC
TRBD1	few	TRBJ2-5	TRBV27	CASSFKGAKGETQYF	TGTGCCAGCAGTTTCAAGGGGGCGAAGGGAGAGACCCAGTACTTC
-	-	TRBJ1-2	TRBV9	CASSPRVGGYTF	TGTGCCAGCAGCCCGAGGGTAGGAGGCTACACCTTC
-	-	TRBJ2-7	TRBV11-2	CASSLGHEQYF	TGTGCCAGCAGCTTAGGGCACGAGCAGTACTTC
-	-	TRBJ1-2	TRBV7-3	CASSRGVGDGYTF	TGTGCCAGCAGCCGGGGGGTGGGGGATGGCTACACCTTC
-	few	TRBJ2-1	TRBV4-1	CASSQDRRTPYNEQFF	TGCGCCAGCAGCCAAGATCGACGGACACCTTACAATGAGCAGTTCTTC
TRBD1	-	TRBJ2-7	TRBV10-3	CAIRDRGESYEQYF	TGTGCCATCAGAGACAGGGGGGAATCCTACGAGCAGTACTTC
TRBD2	-	TRBJ2-1	TRBV5-1	CASSTSSGGALRSVNEQFF	TGCGCCAGCAGCACCTCTAGCGGGGGGGCCTTAAGGTCGGTCAATGAGCAGTTCTTC
-	-	TRBJ1-5	TRBV28	CASSFPTQDSYSNQPQHF	TGTGCCAGCAGTTTCCCGACTCAAGACAGTTATAGCAATCAGCCCCAGCATTTT
-	-	TRBJ2-7	TRBV5-8	CASSPARAGRALYF	TGTGCCAGCAGCCCCGCCAGGGCAGGCCGGGCCCTGTACTTC
-	-	TRBJ2-7	TRBV4-3	CASSQDSAGIYEQYF	TGCGCCAGCAGCCAAGATAGTGCGGGGATTTACGAGCAGTACTTC
-	-	TRBJ1-5	TRBV12-5	CASGPWTDQPQHF	TGTGCTAGTGGTCCCTGGACAGACCAGCCCCAGCATTTT
-	once	TRBJ1-1	TRBV27	CASSLRQGLNTEAFF	TGTGCCAGCAGTTTAAGGCAGGGCTTGAACACTGAAGCTTTCTTT
-	-	TRBJ2-2	TRBV4-3	CASSQVHITGELFF	TGCGCCAGCAGCCAAGTGCACATCACCGGGGAGCTGTTTTTT
-	-	TRBJ1-5	TRBV27	CASSITENQPQHF	TGTGCCAGCAGTATCACAGAGAATCAGCCCCAGCATTTT
-	-	TRBJ1-6	TRBV27	CASSTRRDSPSSYNSPLHF	TGTGCCAGCAGCACGCGCCGGGACTCACCTAGCTCCTATAATTCACCCCTCCACTTT
-	-	TRBJ1-3	TRBV11-2	CASSCGPPGNTIYF	TGTGCCAGCAGCTGCGGGCCCCCTGGAAACACCATATATTTT
-	-	TRBJ1-2	TRBV21-1	CASTGIKYGYTF	TGTGCCAGCACCGGGATCAAATATGGCTACACCTTC